This T cell receptor beta chain came from a study of T cells in Graves' hyperthyroidism and ophthalmopathy. For the study at large: Before treatment of any kind, peripheral blood was taken at initial diagnosis.

The investigators amplified TCR beta CDR3 regions from RNA transcripts. The TCR CDR3 first-round RT-PCR relied on the HTBI primer set. MiXCR was run by TCRdb on the multiplex PCR reads, yielding one entry per CDR3 protein. The repertoire holds more than 600,000 distinct CDR3 sequences, 16% seen once, with about 8.4% in the top ten. V trimming: 6 bases; J trimming: 1 base; junction bases outside the gene matches: 9. From germline, CDR1 is DFQATT and CDR2 SNEGSKA (reference sequence). CDR3 length: 16 amino acids. Sequenced: blood. J is TRBJ2-3 and V is TRBV20-1; 11 positions match TRBD2. The TCR comes from a man aged 18 to 30 with Graves' hyperthyroidism. Here the CDR3 reads CSADPSLAGGTDTQYF. CDR3 DNA sequence: TGCAGTGCGGACCCTTCACTAGCGGGAGGCACAGATACGCAGTATTTT.